The present entry profiles one TCR beta chain with its context. The table lists this clone with a count of one. The antigen this receptor binds is unknown. The record has no base qualities; no much larger clone is one base away. This same CDR3 is encoded by further DNA sequences in the sample. The donors were healthy, HIV-negative adults who had no recently reported acute infections or vaccinations. Every donor was a Caucasian adult living in Nashville, Tennessee, USA. Magnetic negative selection was used to enrich CD4+ T cells, after which naive cells were positively selected on CD45RA and the negative fraction became the memory subset. After blood collection by leukapheresis, PBMCs were isolated using Ficoll-Histopaque density gradient centrifugation and then cryopreserved in the vapor phase of liquid nitrogen. Analytical flow cytometry was used to check the purity and quantity of every magnetically sorted T cell population. Each sorted fraction had its genomic DNA isolated and then quantified by UV absorbance on a Nanodrop 2000c.

From V the trimming removes 2 bases and from J it removes 4 bases, while the gene matches leave 5 bases of the junction unaccounted for. The germline V gene supplies CDR1 MNHEY and CDR2 SVGAGI. From its cysteine to its phenylalanine, the CDR3 spans 16 amino acids. Only the CDR3 part of the read is kept: 48 bases, read in frame from the first base. Using the deep immunoSEQ assay, TCR CDR3 regions were amplified from genomic DNA by multiplex PCR. Extracted genomic DNA from each cell subset was spread evenly across all wells of several immunoSEQ 96-well plates, with each plate serving as a replicate. For sorted subsets, roughly 200 ng of genomic DNA, equivalent to around 29,000 T cell genomes, went into each replicate PCR. Purified libraries were measured with a Qubit 3.0 fluorometer, size-checked on a Bioanalyzer 2100, and measured again with the KAPA Library Quantification kit. Each immunoSEQ 96-well plate was sequenced on its own single-read 150-cycle Illumina NextSeq 550 flow cell. Per the source publication's procedure: The immunoSEQ output contained only junctional sequences without quality scores, so filtering could not match that applied to full-length reads. Sequences were annotated with PyIR, a Python wrapper for IgBLAST v1.9, using IMGT germline references to assign V/J genes and CDR3. Reads with weak V/J assignments (E-value above 1e-6), missing CDR3, stop codons, out-of-frame junctions, or ambiguous translated residues were removed. V3J clonotypes were defined as sequences sharing an identical inferred V gene, J gene, and CDR3 amino acid sequence. Percentage overlap between repertoires was calculated by dividing the number of shared unique clonotypes by the size of the smaller repertoire. Repertoire richness was assessed with RTK rarefaction, the Chao1 estimator, and Recon v2.1 estimates of unobserved clonotypes. For all TCRbeta clonotypes obtained by the gDNA method from a few donors, generation probabilities were computed with OLGA. Not all clones reach the TCRdb copy of this immuneACCESS table, which keeps in-frame sequences only. Checked studies attribute under half of the gap to unresolved V genes and leave the rest unexplained. V and J calls and clone size are given by that table; D and trimming were obtained from the DNA. Counted in this sample were over a million clones; 75% to 85% of them appeared once. The ten largest clones take up around 0.6% of the sample.

The data were taken from a study of shared clonotypes between healthy human individuals (dated by TCRdb to 2018 to 2020). For the study in its entirety: Two women and a few men aged 18 to 49 years were included in the cohort. Per donor, three plates each were used for CD4 naive and CD4 memory, two for CD8 naive, and one for CD8 memory. To estimate repertoire size and how much clonotype sharing occurs between individuals, the study deeply sequenced the blood TCR repertoires of roughly 5 healthy adults. To increase sequencing depth and limit assay-specific biases, TCR repertoire library preparation and sequencing were carried out by different laboratories using diverse techniques. Leukapheresis yielded between about 0.9 and 8.9 billion PBMCs per donor.

The investigation overall reported the following: Across a handful of donors, around 5% of naive CD4, roughly 3.5% of naive CD8, 2.3% of memory CD4, and 0.4% of memory CD8 clonotypes were shared. Pairwise subsampling indicated that sequencing depth was expected to affect the degree of clonotype sharing among donors. The genetic and exposure-history diversity represented was limited by the small number of donors. Naive subsets generally had larger estimated clonotype richness than memory subsets. Even with the large sequencing depth, rarefaction of the sorted-subset datasets indicated that sequencing was incomplete. Sampling was restricted to blood, and TCR repertoires in tissue are likely to differ from TCR repertoires in blood. Clonotypes shared by all four sorted-subset donors showed higher generation probabilities than non-shared clonotypes.

This TCR was recovered from a man aged 18 to 30 in good health. Some clones in this sample may be carry-over from other donors' samples. Source material: memory CD4+ T cells from PBMCs. The cell subset or site label for this specimen denotes: CD45RA-negative fraction. This sequence uses TRBV6-5 and TRBJ2-1; TRBD2 agrees with 10 junctional bases. The CDR3 in this case is CASSYGSGRAYNEQFF. The bases are TGTGCCAGCAGTTACGGGAGCGGGAGGGCTTACAATGAGCAGTTCTTC.